The 27 T cell receptor beta chains below come from one sample, sequenced in a study of T cell repertoires in cytomegalovirus infection. MiXCR, applied by TCRdb to the reads, yields one record per CDR3 protein. The data contain around 100,000 distinct CDR3 sequences, roughly a tenth of them seen just once; the ten biggest clones take up roughly 31%. No antigen is known for these receptors. Sequencing was done on a sample of PBMCs, sequenced either directly or after in vitro stimulation (not recorded which). The source is a human donor in good health (CMV status not recorded). Some clones in this sample may be carry-over from other donors' samples.

This clonotype came up many times. The V call is TRBV7-2, the J call TRBJ1-1, with D unresolved. V was trimmed by 0 bases and J by 4 bases, leaving 6 bases between them. Germline V CDR1 and CDR2: SGHTA, FQGNSA. The CDR3 contains 13 residues. The CDR3 is CASSLAYGTEAFF. The CDR3 bases are TGTGCCAGCAGCTTAGCTTACGGCACTGAAGCTTTCTTT.

This chain uses TRBV11-2 with TRBJ2-2, with 9 bases identical to TRBD2. CDR1 is SGHAT, CDR2 FQNNGV, per germline. V gave up 6 bases and J gave up 6 bases; unmatched junction bases: 5. This CDR3 has 14 amino acids. The CDR3 sequence is CASSPGLASGELFF. The CDR3 DNA is TGTGCCAGCAGTCCAGGACTAGCGTCCGGGGAGCTGTTTTTT. Looking up the rest from reference TRBV11-2 and TRBJ2-2 gives the full variable domain: EAGVAQSPRYKIIEKRQSVAFWCNPISGHATLYWYQQILGQGPKLLIQFQNNGVVDDSQLPKDRFSAERLKGVDSTLKIQPAKLEDSAVYLCASSPGLASGELFFGEGSRLTVL.

This clonotype was observed at least ten times. The rearrangement uses TRBV6-6 and TRBJ1-1; no clear D. The CDR3 sequence is 13 residues long. The V and J ends lost 4 bases and 0 bases respectively, with 6 bases between them. Per the germline V gene, CDR1 is MNHNY and CDR2 is SVGAGI (reference sequence). CDR3 residues: CASSWSLNTEAFF. CDR3 nucleotides: TGTGCCAGCAGTTGGAGCCTGAACACTGAAGCTTTCTTT.

The V gene is TRBV7-4, the J gene TRBJ2-1; D is perhaps TRBD2 (5 bases). The CDR3 has 15 residues. Germline V gene data show CDR1 as SGHVT and CDR2 as SQSDAQ. Trimming stripped 2 bases from V and 7 bases from J, with 15 bases between. The CDR3 is CASSLPGLPPNEQFF. As DNA, the CDR3 is TGTGCCAGCAGCTTACCCGGACTTCCCCCAAATGAGCAGTTCTTC.

The chain employs TRBV5-4 and TRBJ2-2; the D gene could be TRBD1 or TRBD2 (5 bases each). V was shortened by 2 bases and J by 7 bases, with 9 bases between the two germline ends. This CDR3 has 13 amino acids. Per the germline V gene, CDR1 is SGHNT and CDR2 is YYREEE (reference sequence). The CDR3 sequence: CASSFRDRGELFF. The CDR3 DNA is TGTGCCAGCAGCTTTAGGGACCGCGGGGAGCTGTTTTTT.

This clonotype has at least ten counts. The chain joins TRBV7-2 to TRBJ1-5, with 7 positions matching TRBD1. V was clipped by 1 base and J by 5 bases; unmatched bases: 2. CDR3 length: 14 amino acids. Germline CDR1 SGHTA, CDR2 FQGNSA. The CDR3 DNA reads as TGTGCCAGCAGCTTAGGACAGGGCTATCAGCCCCAGCATTTT. Translated: CASSLGQGYQPQHF.

The CDR3 sequence is CASRGLAEGGETQYF. CDR3 nucleotide sequence: TGTGCCAGCAGGGGACTAGCGGAGGGCGGAGAGACCCAGTACTTC. V and J are TRBV12-3 or TRBV12-4 and TRBJ2-5, with 11 bases aligning to TRBD2. The V segment lost 6 bases and the J segment 4 bases; nucleotides outside the gene matches: 7. The CDR3 extends over 15 amino acids.

This clonotype appeared a few times. This chain connects TRBV5-6 to TRBJ2-7, with 9 bases lining up with TRBD1. Germline CDR1 is SGHDT and CDR2 is YYEEEE. The CDR3 has 14 amino acids. Germline trimming cut 2 bases from V and 0 bases from J; bases unmatched to any gene: 0. For the CDR3, the DNA is TGTGCCAGCAGCTTACAGGGGGCCTCCTACGAGCAGTACGTC. Translated, it gives CASSLQGASYEQYV.

This chain joins TRBV5-1 and TRBJ2-1; the D call may be TRBD1 or TRBD2 (5 bases each). V shed 0 bases and J shed 7 bases, with 14 bases lying between them. The CDR3 totals 15 residues. The germline V gene has CDR1 SGHRS and CDR2 YFSETQ. The CDR3 loop is CASSLVGEPRNEQFF. DNA of the CDR3: TGCGCCAGCAGCTTGGTGGGGGAGCCAAGAAATGAGCAGTTCTTC.

The table lists this clonotype with a few counts. The J gene is TRBJ1-1, the V gene TRBV27; 7 positions agree with TRBD1. CDR1 is MNHEY and CDR2 is SMNVEV in the germline V gene (reference sequence). The V and J ends lost 6 bases and 4 bases, in that order; junction bases with no gene match: 2. CDR3 length: 12 amino acids. The CDR3 nucleotides read TGTGCCAGCAGGACAGGGCCCACTGAAGCTTTCTTT. Amino acid sequence: CASRTGPTEAFF.

This clonotype came up many times. The chain uses TRBV28 and TRBJ2-1; D uncertain. The CDR3 runs 15 residues. Germline lookup yields CDR1 MDHEN and CDR2 SYDVKM. Trimming took off 6 bases at V and 2 bases at J, with 14 bases between the two ends. CDR3 nucleotides: TGTGCCAGCAGGCCCCACGTCGAACCCTACAATGAGCAGTTCTTC. This translates into CASRPHVEPYNEQFF.

Of note for this clonotype: Possible read error: a much larger clone is one base away. V and J are TRBV5-1 and TRBJ1-1, with 8 bases lining up with TRBD1. V lost 7 bases and J lost 7; bases outside the gene matches: 9. The CDR3 runs to 13 residues. The V gene's germline CDR1 is SGHRS and CDR2 YFSETQ. Here the CDR3 DNA reads TGCGCCAGCGCCAGGGGGCGGGACATTGAAGCTTTCTTT. Its translation is CASARGRDIEAFF.

This clonotype was counted many times. The V call is TRBV4-3, the J call TRBJ2-1, with a possible D match to TRBD2 (7 bases). CDR3 length equals 18 residues. Trimming removed 2 bases from V and 0 bases from J, with 17 bases in between. In germline, CDR1 is LGHNA, CDR2 YSLEER. The DNA for the CDR3 is TGCGCCAGCAGCCAAATAGGGGGGTTAGCGGGCTCCTACAATGAGCAGTTCTTC. Amino acid sequence: CASSQIGGLAGSYNEQFF.

This clonotype has just a few counts. This rearrangement joins TRBV20-1 to TRBJ2-5; 11 bases align to TRBD2. The V gene end was trimmed by 6 bases and the J gene end by 0 bases; junction bases not matched to a gene: 15. The length of the CDR3 is 18 residues. The V gene's germline CDR1 is DFQATT and CDR2 SNEGSKA (reference sequence). Here the CDR3 DNA reads TGCAGTGCGCCCCCGCGCCTAGCGGGAGGTGTCTACCAAGAGACCCAGTACTTC. Protein sequence: CSAPPRLAGGVYQETQYF.

The CDR3 sequence: CASSQEGGGDEKLFF. CDR3 coding DNA: TGCGCCAGCAGCCAAGAGGGGGGAGGGGATGAAAAACTGTTTTTT. The chain recombines TRBV4-1 with TRBJ1-4; maybe TRBD1 (5 bases). Per germline, CDR1 MGHRA and CDR2 YSYEKL. This CDR3 comprises 15 residues. Trimming stripped 0 bases from V and 6 bases from J, with 11 bases between.

This chain links TRBV7-8 with TRBJ1-1; D unresolved. The CDR3 sequence is 15 residues long. V lost 5 bases, J lost 0 bases, and 13 bases lay in between. Germline assignment: CDR1 SGHVS and CDR2 FQNEAQ. Here the CDR3 reads CASSSRVAMNTEAFF. The CDR3 DNA reads TGTGCCAGCAGCAGTAGGGTGGCGATGAACACTGAAGCTTTCTTT.

This chain joins TRBV5-1 and TRBJ1-4, with D uncertain. This CDR3 is 13 amino acids long. The germline CDR1 and CDR2 sequences are SGHRS and YFSETQ. V lost 4 bases to trimming and J lost 3 bases, with 7 bases between them. As DNA, the CDR3 is TGCGCCAGCAGCACGCAGGCTAATGAAAAACTGTTTTTT. Its protein product is CASSTQANEKLFF.

The V call is TRBV7-4, the J call TRBJ1-2; unclear D gene. Germline assignment: CDR1 SGHVT and CDR2 SQSDAQ. This CDR3 has 13 residues. V shed 2 bases and J shed 6 bases, with 10 bases lying between them. The CDR3 here is CASSLLEKDGYTF. The DNA for the CDR3 is TGTGCCAGCAGCTTATTGGAGAAGGATGGCTACACCTTC.

This clonotype was counted ten times or more. V gene TRBV6-1 combines with J gene TRBJ2-1; TRBD2 is a possible D gene (5 bases). Trimming shortened V by 4 bases and J by 5 bases, and 15 bases separated the two germline ends. The CDR3 totals 15 residues. Germline-derived CDR1 and CDR2 are MNHNS and SASEGT. CDR3 protein: CASSGKRNADNEQFF. The CDR3 coding sequence is TGTGCCAGCAGTGGAAAGCGGAATGCAGACAATGAGCAGTTCTTC.

Ten or more counts support this clonotype. The J gene is TRBJ2-2, the V gene TRBV7-2; 9 bases match TRBD2. Germline CDR1 SGHTA, CDR2 FQGNSA. The CDR3 has 14 residues. V lost 5 bases, J lost 5 bases, and 3 bases stayed unmatched. The CDR3 reads CASSVSGGTGELFF. The CDR3 bases are TGTGCCAGCAGCGTTAGCGGGGGTACCGGGGAGCTGTTTTTT.

The rearrangement joins TRBV4-1 to TRBJ1-1, with D possibly matching TRBD1 (6 bases). V dropped 4 bases and J dropped 1 base, with 13 bases sitting between them. The CDR3 consists of 15 residues. Germline lookup yields CDR1 MGHRA and CDR2 YSYEKL. The CDR3 sequence is CASSPPTGSNTEAFF. The CDR3 coding sequence is TGCGCCAGCAGCCCCCCCACAGGGTCGAACACTGAAGCTTTCTTT.

In its sample, this clonotype was seen many times. The gene calls are TRBV6-2 or TRBV6-3 and TRBJ1-6, with D possibly matching TRBD1 (6 bases). Trimming stripped 6 bases from V and 7 bases from J, with 13 bases between. This CDR3 has 14 amino acids. Looked up from germline, CDR1 is MNHEY and CDR2 is SVGEGT. CDR3 sequence reads: CASSRGTLNSPLHF. CDR3 nucleotide sequence: TGTGCCAGCAGCCGCGGGACATTGAATTCACCCCTCCACTTT.

The chain links TRBV11-3 to TRBJ2-1; 10 bases line up with TRBD2. Germline V CDR1 and CDR2: SGHNT, YENEEA. J lost 3 bases, V lost 2 bases, and 4 bases had no gene match. There are 16 residues in the CDR3. For the CDR3, the DNA is TGTGCCAGCAGCTTAAAACTAGCGGGATACTACAATGAGCAGTTCTTC. It specifies CASSLKLAGYYNEQFF.

This clonotype was counted at least ten times. V usage is TRBV7-2 and J usage is TRBJ1-5; no reliable D call. The germline gives CDR1 SGHTA, CDR2 FQGNSA. CDR3 size: 18 residues. Trimming cost V 0 bases and J 3 bases, with 18 bases left between them. This chain's CDR3 is CASSLARANQVDNQPQHF. The DNA of the CDR3 is TGTGCCAGCAGCTTAGCGCGGGCAAACCAGGTTGACAATCAGCCCCAGCATTTT.

This clonotype was seen a few times. The V call is TRBV7-6, the J call TRBJ2-7; D not certain. This CDR3 is 11 amino acids long. V dropped 7 bases and J dropped 6 bases, with 10 bases sitting between them. CDR1 and CDR2 (germline): SGHVS, FNYEAQ. The DNA of the CDR3 is TGTGCCAGCATGTCGGTGGGCGAGCAGTACTTC. As protein: CASMSVGEQYF.

A few counts support this clonotype. The rearrangement joins TRBV4-3 to TRBJ1-1; a possible D gene is TRBD1 (5 bases). Trimming shortened V by 4 bases and J by 5 bases, and 14 bases separated the two germline ends. In germline, CDR1 is LGHNA, CDR2 YSLEER. The CDR3 runs to 14 residues. This chain's CDR3 is CASSPDSGGTEAFF. Here the CDR3 DNA reads TGCGCCAGCAGCCCCGACAGCGGGGGGACTGAAGCTTTCTTT.

This clonotype was observed a few times. V gene TRBV12-3 or TRBV12-4 combines with J gene TRBJ2-1; TRBD2 might be the D (6 bases). V lost 3 bases, J lost 5 bases, and 11 bases lay in between. The CDR3 is made up of 14 amino acids. The CDR3 DNA reads as TGTGCCAGCAGTTTTGGCGGGAAGGACAATGAGCAGTTCTTC. Its translation is CASSFGGKDNEQFF.